Below, 29 T cell receptor beta chains from the same sample are listed, as sequenced in a study of blood T cell repertoires in COVID-19. Data came from immunoSEQ multiplex PCR; TCRdb stores just in-frame clones and leaves some out. The table records roughly 150,000 clones, roughly 84% of them present only once. Sequenced material: PBMCs or T cells enriched from blood (not recorded which). These receptors all stem from a man aged 70 or older who had been exposed to COVID-19.

V and J are TRBV5-5 and TRBJ2-7; tentatively, D is TRBD2 (6 bases). This CDR3 has 13 amino acids. With 0 bases removed from V and 3 bases from J, the gap between germline ends came to 7 bases. Germline-derived CDR1 and CDR2 are SGHKS and YYEKEE (reference sequence). As DNA, the CDR3 is TGTGCCAGCAGCTTGGGCGGGGTCTACGAGCAGTACTTC. It specifies CASSLGGVYEQYF.

A single count supports this clone. The genes are TRBV28 and TRBJ1-5; D is unclear. Per the germline V gene, CDR1 is MDHEN and CDR2 is SYDVKM. There are 13 residues in the CDR3. V was cut by 2 bases and J by 0 bases, with 2 bases left in between. This CDR3 is CASSLLSNQPQHF. The DNA of the CDR3 is TGTGCCAGCAGTTTACTTAGCAATCAGCCCCAGCATTTT.

The CDR3 coding sequence is TGTGCCTGGGGGGACAGGGGGCTTCAGCCCCAGCATTTT. This translates into CAWGDRGLQPQHF. The rearrangement links TRBV5-8 to TRBJ1-5; TRBD1 agrees at 12 bases. There are 13 residues in the CDR3. The germline CDR1 and CDR2 sequences are SGHTS and YDEGEE. J lost 6 bases, V lost 10 bases, and 5 bases had no gene match.

The gene calls are TRBV5-1 and TRBJ1-2; TRBD1 agrees at 9 bases. CDR1 and CDR2 (germline): SGHRS, YFSETQ. Trimming cost V 7 bases and J 3 bases; bases outside gene matches: 7. The CDR3 has 14 amino acids. In nucleotides, the CDR3 is TGCGCCAGCGCGGCGGGACAGGGTGACTATGGCTACACCTTC. This encodes CASAAGQGDYGYTF.

The genes are TRBV6-5 and TRBJ2-5; a weak D match, TRBD2 (5 bases). The germline gives CDR1 MNHEY, CDR2 SVGAGI. This CDR3 contains 13 residues. V gave up 11 bases and J gave up 2 bases, with 15 bases separating them. CDR3: CAVRRTAQETQYF. The DNA of the CDR3 is TGTGCCGTGCGTCGGACTGCGCAAGAGACCCAGTACTTC.

V usage is TRBV2 and J usage is TRBJ2-7; D gene uncertain. Trimming stripped 8 bases from V and 5 bases from J, with 10 bases between. Germline V gives CDR1 SNHLY, CDR2 FYNNEI. The CDR3 loop spans 11 amino acids. This CDR3 is CASGRSHEQYF. CDR3 in DNA: TGTGCCAGCGGTAGAAGTCACGAGCAGTACTTC.

The V gene is TRBV7-3, the J gene TRBJ1-2; D gene uncertain. The CDR3 extends over 13 amino acids. Germline values: CDR1 SGHTA, CDR2 FQGTGA. V was clipped by 5 bases and J by 7 bases, with 14 bases between them. CDR3 nucleotides: TGTGCCAGCAGCAGAAACGGGGAAGGTGGCTACACCTTC. Translating it yields CASSRNGEGGYTF.

The V gene is TRBV28, the J gene TRBJ1-1; a weak D match, TRBD1 (5 bases). Germline CDR1 reads MDHEN; CDR2 reads SYDVKM. V was clipped by 3 bases and J by 11 bases, with 13 bases between them. CDR3 length: 12 residues. CDR3 protein: CASSFGGRVAFF. The CDR3 DNA follows: TGTGCCAGCAGTTTTGGCGGCAGGGTTGCTTTCTTT.

This clone was recorded only once. This rearrangement joins TRBV29-1 to TRBJ1-1; TRBD1 is a possible D gene (5 bases). The length of the CDR3 is 13 residues. Germline assignment: CDR1 SQVTM and CDR2 ANQGSEA. V was pared by 2 bases and J by 5 bases, with 12 bases between. CDR3 residues: CSVETVQVTEAFF. Written as DNA, the CDR3 is TGCAGCGTTGAAACTGTACAGGTAACTGAAGCTTTCTTT.

In this sample, this clone turned up a few times. The chain carries TRBV5-1 and TRBJ1-4; TRBD1 aligns across 9 bases. The V and J ends lost 4 bases and 0 bases, in that order; junction bases with no gene match: 7. Germline values: CDR1 SGHRS, CDR2 YFSETQ. The CDR3 totals 17 residues. CDR3 residues: CASSPGQGVATNEKLFF. CDR3 nucleotides: TGCGCCAGCAGCCCGGGACAGGGAGTTGCAACTAATGAAAAACTGTTTTTT.

The chain uses TRBV15 and TRBJ2-3; 8 nucleotides line up with TRBD2. The CDR3 sequence is 18 residues long. Trimming took 0 bases from V and 4 from J; bases not matched to a gene: 12. Germline V gene sequence: CDR1 LNHNV, CDR2 YYDKDF (reference sequence). The CDR3 nucleotides read TGTGCCACCAGCAGAGATCGTATTGCGGGGGGTAAATCAGATACGCAGTATTTT. This sequence encodes CATSRDRIAGGKSDTQYF. Complete variable domain (other parts from reference TRBV15 and TRBJ2-3): DAMVIQNPRYQVTQFGKPVTLSCSQTLNHNVMYWYQQKSSQAPKLLFHYYDKDFNNEADTPDNFQSRRPNTSFCFLDIRSPGLGDTAMYLCATSRDRIAGGKSDTQYFGPGTRLTVL.

This chain uses TRBV7-2 with TRBJ1-2; perhaps TRBD1 as D (5 bases). Germline loops: CDR1 SGHTA, CDR2 FQGNSA. V dropped 1 base and J dropped 8 bases, with 11 bases sitting between them. This CDR3 region has 13 residues. The CDR3 nucleotides read TGTGCCAGCAGCTTAGTCCCAGGGCTCGGCTACACCTTC. Translating it yields CASSLVPGLGYTF.

This clone has a single count. This chain links TRBV21-1 with TRBJ1-5. TRBV21-1 is a pseudogene segment. The CDR3 is 17 amino acids. As DNA, the CDR3 is TGTGCCAGCAGCGTCTTGGGGAGCGGTACTAACAATCAGCCCCAGCATTTT. Translation: CASSVLGSGTNNQPQHF.

J is TRBJ1-1 and V is TRBV9; possibly TRBD1 for D (5 bases). Trimming pared 4 bases from V and 3 bases from J, leaving 10 bases between. The V gene's germline CDR1 is SGDLS and CDR2 YYNGEE. CDR3 length equals 13 residues. CDR3 coding DNA: TGTGCCAGCAGCTCCCGACAGTACACTGAAGCTTTCTTT. It codes for CASSSRQYTEAFF.

The chain recombines TRBV5-4 with TRBJ1-2; D gene ambiguous. Looked up from germline, CDR1 is SGHNT and CDR2 is YYREEE (reference sequence). V was trimmed by 0 bases and J by 1 base, leaving 7 bases between them. The CDR3 is made up of 14 amino acids. Here the CDR3 DNA reads TGTGCCAGCAGCTTGGAGCTTAATAACTATGGCTACACCTTC. Protein: CASSLELNNYGYTF.

This clone appeared once. This chain uses TRBV25-1 with TRBJ2-5, with 13 bases fitting TRBD2. The ends lost 3 bases at V and 5 bases at J; junction bases unmatched: 3. CDR3 length: 15 amino acids. Germline-derived CDR1 and CDR2 are MGHDK and SYGVNS. CDR3 nucleotide sequence: TGTGCCAGCAGTGACGGACTAGCGGGAGAGGAGACCCAGTACTTC. Protein product: CASSDGLAGEETQYF.

The chain joins TRBV27 to TRBJ2-2; no reliable D call. The CDR3 covers 13 residues. Germline CDR1 is MNHEY and CDR2 is SMNVEV (reference sequence). V was shortened by 2 bases and J by 5 bases, with 6 bases between the two germline ends. The CDR3 region is CASSLGRTGELFF. The CDR3 DNA reads as TGTGCCAGCAGTTTAGGCCGTACCGGGGAGCTGTTTTTT.

This clone was seen once. V is TRBV4-1 and J is TRBJ1-5, with TRBD1 as a possible D gene (6 bases). Per germline, CDR1 MGHRA and CDR2 YSYEKL. The germline V and J ends were trimmed by 0 bases and 7 bases, with 16 bases remaining between them. CDR3 length equals 16 residues. CDR3 region: CASSQDPAGARQPQHF. The CDR3 bases are TGCGCCAGCAGCCAAGATCCGGCAGGGGCACGCCAGCCCCAGCATTTT.

This clone was counted a few times. This sequence joins TRBV5-1 and TRBJ1-1, with unresolved D. The CDR3 extends over 14 amino acids. Germline V lookup: CDR1 SGHRS, CDR2 YFSETQ. V was trimmed by 1 base and J by 6 bases, leaving 13 bases between them. CDR3 protein: CASSLMGGDAEAFF. The CDR3 DNA reads TGCGCCAGCAGCTTGATGGGAGGAGACGCTGAAGCTTTCTTT.

This clone was seen only once. The rearrangement links TRBV7-2 to TRBJ2-3; tentative D call: TRBD2 (5 bases). Trimming took off 1 base at V and 1 base at J, with 12 bases between the two ends. The CDR3 runs to 16 residues. Germline V gene sequence: CDR1 SGHTA, CDR2 FQGNSA. The CDR3 sequence: CASSLVGGPGTDTQYF. The CDR3 DNA is TGTGCCAGCAGCTTAGTAGGCGGGCCTGGCACAGATACGCAGTATTTT.

This sequence joins TRBV9 and TRBJ2-3; maybe TRBD1 (6 bases). The length of the CDR3 is 15 residues. Germline V gives CDR1 SGDLS, CDR2 YYNGEE. V lost 3 bases and J lost 3, with 14 bases in between. The CDR3 nucleotides read TGTGCCAGCAGCGATACAGGGCATCTGACAGATACGCAGTATTTT. Protein: CASSDTGHLTDTQYF. Complete variable domain (other parts from reference TRBV9 and TRBJ2-3): DSGVTQTPKHLITATGQRVTLRCSPRSGDLSVYWYQQSLDQGLQFLIQYYNGEERAKGNILERFSAQQFPDLHSELNLSSLELGDSALYFCASSDTGHLTDTQYFGPGTRLTVL.

This chain uses TRBV7-2 with TRBJ2-1, with 8 bases that match TRBD2. V lost 1 base, J lost 2 bases, and 4 bases stayed unmatched. The CDR3 is 16 amino acids. The germline V gene encodes CDR1 SGHTA and CDR2 FQGNSA. CDR3 nucleotides: TGTGCCAGCAGCTTAGATACTAGCGGCCCCTACAATGAGCAGTTCTTC. This sequence encodes CASSLDTSGPYNEQFF.

This clone showed up just once. This chain uses TRBV18 with TRBJ1-4; 7 bases fit TRBD1. Germline-derived CDR1 and CDR2 are KGHSH and LQKENI. V shed 4 bases, J shed 5 bases, and the junction held 7 bases outside the gene matches. The CDR3 loop spans 15 amino acids. CDR3 DNA: TGTGCCAGCTCACTACAGGGGATTCACAATGAAAAACTGTTTTTT. Its translation: CASSLQGIHNEKLFF. The full variable domain, in which reference TRBV18 and TRBJ1-4 provide the parts outside the CDR3, is NAGVMQNPRHLVRRRGQEARLRCSPMKGHSHVYWYRQLPEEGLKFMVYLQKENIIDESGMPKERFSAEFPKEGPSILRIQQVVRGDSAAYFCASSLQGIHNEKLFFGSGTQLSVL.

The chain recombines TRBV7-8 with TRBJ2-3, with a weak D call TRBD1 (6 bases). The V end was cut by 1 base, the J end by 4 bases, with 12 bases between. This CDR3 is built from 15 residues. From germline, CDR1 is SGHVS and CDR2 FQNEAQ. CDR3 region: CASSLELRGPDTQYF. The CDR3, as DNA: TGTGCCAGCAGCTTAGAACTCAGGGGTCCAGATACGCAGTATTTT.

The chain employs TRBV5-8 and TRBJ2-1; TRBD2 aligns across 8 bases. Germline V gene lookup returns CDR1 SGHTS and CDR2 YDEGEE. The trim removed 4 bases at V and 7 bases at J, leaving 7 bases unmatched. This CDR3 has 14 residues. CDR3 sequence reads: CASSTRTSSNEQFF. The CDR3 DNA reads TGTGCCAGCAGCACCAGGACTAGCTCGAATGAGCAGTTCTTC.

This clone was seen more than once but under ten times. V and J are TRBV11-2 and TRBJ1-3; D is uncertain. The CDR3 is 15 residues long. V lost 2 bases to trimming and J lost 0 bases, with 8 bases between them. Germline CDR1 is SGHAT and CDR2 is FQNNGV. The CDR3 DNA reads TGTGCCAGCAGCTTATCCGGGAACTCTGGAAACACCATATATTTT. Amino acids: CASSLSGNSGNTIYF.

J is TRBJ1-3 and V is TRBV28; a weak D match, TRBD1 (5 bases). Trimming cost V 5 bases and J 3 bases, with 14 bases left between them. Looked up from germline, CDR1 is MDHEN and CDR2 is SYDVKM. This CDR3 has 15 amino acids. This CDR3 is CASSVGGLGGNTIYF. For the CDR3, the DNA is TGTGCCAGCAGTGTTGGGGGGTTGGGTGGAAACACCATATATTTT. Based on the CDR3 plus reference TRBV28 and TRBJ1-3, the full variable domain is DVKVTQSSRYLVKRTGEKVFLECVQDMDHENMFWYRQDPGLGLRLIYFSYDVKMKEKGDIPEGYSVSREKKERFSLILESASTNQTSMYLCASSVGGLGGNTIYFGEGSWLTVV.

The chain recombines TRBV11-2 with TRBJ1-1; no definite D call. The CDR3 has 15 amino acids. V was clipped by 5 bases and J by 1 base, with 14 bases between them. Per germline, CDR1 SGHAT and CDR2 FQNNGV. As DNA, the CDR3 is TGTGCCAGCAGCCCCCCTTCCACAGAGAACACTGAAGCTTTCTTT. As protein: CASSPPSTENTEAFF.

The chain's CDR3 is CASSLLGDLGNTIYF. The CDR3 DNA reads as TGCGCCAGCAGCTTGCTCGGGGATTTGGGAAACACCATATATTTT. The gene calls are TRBV5-1 and TRBJ1-3, with D hard to call. Deletions cut 1 base from V and 4 bases from J, with 12 bases between. Germline V gene lookup returns CDR1 SGHRS and CDR2 YFSETQ. The CDR3 spans 15 residues.